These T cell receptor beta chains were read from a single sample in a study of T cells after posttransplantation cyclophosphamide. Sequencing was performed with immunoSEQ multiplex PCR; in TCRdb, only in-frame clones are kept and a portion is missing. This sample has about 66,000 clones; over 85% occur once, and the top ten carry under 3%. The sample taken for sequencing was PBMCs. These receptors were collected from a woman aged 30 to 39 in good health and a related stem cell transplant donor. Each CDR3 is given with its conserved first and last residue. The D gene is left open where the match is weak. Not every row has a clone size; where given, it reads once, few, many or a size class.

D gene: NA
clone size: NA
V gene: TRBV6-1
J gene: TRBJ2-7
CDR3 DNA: TGTGCCAGCAGTGAACAAGAGAGCTCCTACGAGCAGTACTTC
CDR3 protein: CASSEQESSYEQYF

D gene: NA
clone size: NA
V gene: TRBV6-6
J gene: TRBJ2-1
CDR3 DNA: TGTGCCAGCAGTCCTACAGATATCTTTGCCAATGAGCAGTTCTTC
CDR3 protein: CASSPTDIFANEQFF

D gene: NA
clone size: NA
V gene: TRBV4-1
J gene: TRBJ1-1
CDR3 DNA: TGCGCCAGCAGCCATGCACGTGGGAACACTGAAGCTTTCTTT
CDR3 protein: CASSHARGNTEAFF

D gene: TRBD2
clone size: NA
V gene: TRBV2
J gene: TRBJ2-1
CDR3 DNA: TGTGCCAGCGTTATAGCGGGGGGGCCGAATGAGCAGTTCTTC
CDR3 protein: CASVIAGGPNEQFF

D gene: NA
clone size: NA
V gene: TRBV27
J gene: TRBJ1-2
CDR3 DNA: TGTGCCAGCAGTTTCAAAGGACATGGCTACACCTTC
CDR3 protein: CASSFKGHGYTF

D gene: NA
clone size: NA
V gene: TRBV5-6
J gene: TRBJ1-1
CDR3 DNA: TGTGCCAGCAGCTTGGTTGCTAACACTGAAGCTTTCTTT
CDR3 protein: CASSLVANTEAFF

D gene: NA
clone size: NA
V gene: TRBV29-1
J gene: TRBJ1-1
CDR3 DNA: TGCAGCGTTGAAGTAGCGGTTGGGAACACTGAAGCTTTCTTT
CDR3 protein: CSVEVAVGNTEAFF

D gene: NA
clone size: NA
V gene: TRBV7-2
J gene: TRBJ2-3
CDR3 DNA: TGTGCCAGCAGCTTAGATTCTAGCGCGTCTAGCACAGATACGCAGTATTTT
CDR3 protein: CASSLDSSASSTDTQYF

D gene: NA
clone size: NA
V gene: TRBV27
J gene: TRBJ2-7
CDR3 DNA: TGTGCCAGCCAGGGCGGGGCGAGTGCGCAGTACTTC
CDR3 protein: CASQGGASAQYF

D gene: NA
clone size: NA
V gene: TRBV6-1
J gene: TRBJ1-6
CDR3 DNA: TGTGCCAGCAGTGTCCGAATGGCCACACCAGCTAGCTCCTATAATTCACCCCTCCACTTT
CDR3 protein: CASSVRMATPASSYNSPLHF

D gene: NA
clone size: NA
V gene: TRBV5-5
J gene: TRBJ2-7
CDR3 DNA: TGTGCCAGCAGCTTAACCGGGCCGCTCTCCTACGAGCAGTACTTC
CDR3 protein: CASSLTGPLSYEQYF

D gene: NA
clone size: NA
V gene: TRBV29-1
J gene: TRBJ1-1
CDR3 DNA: TGCAGCGTTGTCCTCATTCCAGGGCCGGGGGGGAACGAAGCTTTCTTT
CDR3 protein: CSVVLIPGPGGNEAFF

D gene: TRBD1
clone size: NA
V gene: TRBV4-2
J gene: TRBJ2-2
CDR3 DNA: TGTGCCAGCAGCCAGGAGACAGGGAACGGGGAGCTGTTTTTT
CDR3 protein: CASSQETGNGELFF

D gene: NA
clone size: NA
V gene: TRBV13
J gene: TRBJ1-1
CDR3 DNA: TGTGCCAGCAGCCCAAACGGGGATGGGACTGAAGCTTTCTTT
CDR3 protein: CASSPNGDGTEAFF

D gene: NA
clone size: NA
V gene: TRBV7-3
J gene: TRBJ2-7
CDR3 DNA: TGTGCCAGCAGCTCTATGTGGGGTGCCGAGCAGTACTTC
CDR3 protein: CASSSMWGAEQYF

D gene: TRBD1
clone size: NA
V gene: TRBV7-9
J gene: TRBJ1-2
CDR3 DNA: TGTGCCAGCAGCCCCTTCTTGGGACAGGGCCGAGGGAGTAACTATGGCTACACCTTC
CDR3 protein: CASSPFLGQGRGSNYGYTF

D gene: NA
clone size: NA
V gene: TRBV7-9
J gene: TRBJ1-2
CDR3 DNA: TGTGCCAGCAGCTTTTCGGTAACATTCTATGGCTACACCTTC
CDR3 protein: CASSFSVTFYGYTF

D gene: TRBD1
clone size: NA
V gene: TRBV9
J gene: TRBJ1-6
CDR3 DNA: TGTGCCAGCAGTCGGCCCGTTCCTGGACAGGGGGTAAATTCACCCCTCCACTTT
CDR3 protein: CASSRPVPGQGVNSPLHF

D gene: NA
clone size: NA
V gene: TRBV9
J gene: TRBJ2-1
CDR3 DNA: TGTGCCAGCAGCTTAACCGGGACCAACTACAATGAGCAGTTCTTC
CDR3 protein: CASSLTGTNYNEQFF

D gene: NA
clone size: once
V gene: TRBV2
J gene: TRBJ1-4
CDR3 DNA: TGTGCCAGCAGTGAACTGGGTACGGCTACTAATGAAAAACTGTTTTTT
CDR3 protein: CASSELGTATNEKLFF

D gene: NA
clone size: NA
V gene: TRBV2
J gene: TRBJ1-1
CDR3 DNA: TGTGCCAGCGTGGGGGCCGGCAAAGTGAACACTGAAGCTTTCTTT
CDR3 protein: CASVGAGKVNTEAFF

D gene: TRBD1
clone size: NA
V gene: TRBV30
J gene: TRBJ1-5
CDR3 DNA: TGTGCCTGGACAACAGGGGGGGGTCAGCCCCAGCATTTT
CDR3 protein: CAWTTGGGQPQHF

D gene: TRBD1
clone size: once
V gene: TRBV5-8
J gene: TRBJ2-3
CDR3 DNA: TGTGCCAGCAGCTGGACAGGCCGCCTGGGGACAGATACGCAGTATTTT
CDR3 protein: CASSWTGRLGTDTQYF

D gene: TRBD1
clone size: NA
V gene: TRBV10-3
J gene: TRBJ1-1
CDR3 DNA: TGTGCCATCAGTGAGTTTGGTGAGACAGGGGGGAACACTGAAGCTTTCTTT
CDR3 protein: CAISEFGETGGNTEAFF

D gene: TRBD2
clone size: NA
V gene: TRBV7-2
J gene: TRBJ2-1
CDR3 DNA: TGTGCCAGCAGCTTAGCGGGGGGGACTAGCGGGGGTTCCTACAATGAGCAGTTCTTC
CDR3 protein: CASSLAGGTSGGSYNEQFF

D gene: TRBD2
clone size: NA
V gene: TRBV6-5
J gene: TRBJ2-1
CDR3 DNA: TGTGCCAGCAGCCCCGGACTAGCGGGGGGGCGAGGGCAGTTCTTC
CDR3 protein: CASSPGLAGGRGQFF

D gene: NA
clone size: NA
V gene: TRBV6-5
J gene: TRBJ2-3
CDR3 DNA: TGTGCCGGCGTCCCCGGGGGCACAGATACGCAGTATTTT
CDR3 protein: CAGVPGGTDTQYF

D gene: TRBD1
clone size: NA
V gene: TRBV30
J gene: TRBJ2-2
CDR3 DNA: TGTGCCTGGAGTGTAGGGCGGACAGGGGCCGGGGAGCTGTTTTTT
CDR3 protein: CAWSVGRTGAGELFF

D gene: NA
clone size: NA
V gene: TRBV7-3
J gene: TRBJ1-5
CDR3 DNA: TGTGCCAGCAGCTTAAACGCAAATAGCAATCAGCCCCAGCATTTT
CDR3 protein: CASSLNANSNQPQHF

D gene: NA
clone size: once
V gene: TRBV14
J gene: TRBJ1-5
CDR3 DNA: TGTGCCAGCAGCCCGGGCGGGGCCCACAATCAGCCCCAGCATTTT
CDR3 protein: CASSPGGAHNQPQHF

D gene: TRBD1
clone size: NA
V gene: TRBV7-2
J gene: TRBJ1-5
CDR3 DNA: TGTGCCAGCAGCCCCCGACAGGGCGGTCAGCCCCAGCATTTT
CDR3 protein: CASSPRQGGQPQHF

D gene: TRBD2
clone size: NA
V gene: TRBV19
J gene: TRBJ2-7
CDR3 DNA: TGTGCCAGTAGTATAGCTCCGTCGGGGGGGGGATACGAGCAGTACTTC
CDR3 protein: CASSIAPSGGGYEQYF

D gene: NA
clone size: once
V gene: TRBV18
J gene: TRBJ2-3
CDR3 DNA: TGTGCCAGCTCACCGGGGACAGATACGCAGTATTTT
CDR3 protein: CASSPGTDTQYF

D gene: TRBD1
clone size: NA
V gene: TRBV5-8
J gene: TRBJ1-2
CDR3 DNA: TGTGCCAGCAACAAAGGACAGGCTAACTATGGCTACACCTTC
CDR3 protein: CASNKGQANYGYTF

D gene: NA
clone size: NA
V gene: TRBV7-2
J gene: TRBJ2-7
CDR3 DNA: TGTGCCAGCAGCTTAGTGCGGCAGGTTTCCTACGAGCAGTACTTC
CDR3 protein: CASSLVRQVSYEQYF

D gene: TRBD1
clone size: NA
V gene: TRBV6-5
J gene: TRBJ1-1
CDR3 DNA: TGTGCCAGCAGTTACGACAGGGGAACTGAAGCTTTCTTT
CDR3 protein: CASSYDRGTEAFF

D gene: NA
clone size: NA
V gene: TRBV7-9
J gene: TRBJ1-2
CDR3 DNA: TGTGCCAGCAGCGTGTATAACTATGGCTACACCTTC
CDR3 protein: CASSVYNYGYTF

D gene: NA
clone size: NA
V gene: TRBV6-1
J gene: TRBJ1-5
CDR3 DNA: TGTGCCAGCAGTGAAGGGGATCAGCCCCAGCATTTT
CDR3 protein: CASSEGDQPQHF

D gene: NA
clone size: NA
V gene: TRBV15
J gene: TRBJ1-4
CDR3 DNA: TGTGCCACCAGCAGAGATCTCTCCCGTGCAACTAATGAAAAACTGTTTTTT
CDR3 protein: CATSRDLSRATNEKLFF

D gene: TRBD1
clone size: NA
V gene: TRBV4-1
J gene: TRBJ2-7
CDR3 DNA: TGCGCCAGCAGCCGTACCGGGACAGGGAATTACGAGCAGTACTTC
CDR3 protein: CASSRTGTGNYEQYF

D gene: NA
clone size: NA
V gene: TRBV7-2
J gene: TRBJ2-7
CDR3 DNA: TGTGCCAGCAGCCCGGTTAGCAGTCGAGGCTACGAGCAGTACTTC
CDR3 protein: CASSPVSSRGYEQYF

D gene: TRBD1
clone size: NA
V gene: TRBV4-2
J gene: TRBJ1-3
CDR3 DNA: TGTGCCAGCAGCCATCAAGGCAGGGGGAGCTCTGGAAACACCATATATTTT
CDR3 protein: CASSHQGRGSSGNTIYF

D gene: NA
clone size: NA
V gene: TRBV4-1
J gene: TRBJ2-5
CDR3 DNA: TGCGCCAGCAGCCAAGCCAGCCAAGAGACCCAGTACTTC
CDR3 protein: CASSQASQETQYF

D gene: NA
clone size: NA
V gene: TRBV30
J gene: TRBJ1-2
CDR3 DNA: TGTGCCTGGAGCCCAATCCTTAGGGGCTACACCTTC
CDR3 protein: CAWSPILRGYTF

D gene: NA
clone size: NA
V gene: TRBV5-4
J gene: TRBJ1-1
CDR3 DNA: TGTGCCAGCAGCTTGGCCGGGAACACTGAAGCTTTCTTT
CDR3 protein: CASSLAGNTEAFF

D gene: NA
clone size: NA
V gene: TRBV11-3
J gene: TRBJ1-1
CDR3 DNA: TGTGCCAGCAGCTCCCAGGAGGGTGAAGCTTTCTTT
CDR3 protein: CASSSQEGEAFF